This entry lists 10 T cell receptor beta chains sequenced from one sample in a study of molecular identifiers for immune sequencing clone quantification. TCRdb re-analysed the PCR reads in MiXCR, keeping a single row per CDR3 protein. Of more than 450,000 distinct CDR3 sequences listed, approximately 25% are singletons. Sequenced material: naive CD8+ T cells from blood, with Jurkat cell RNA spiked in. The subset here: FACS-sorted CD8+CD4-CCR7+CD45RA+ naive T cells. The receptors were sampled from a human donor in good health. Some libraries in this study had Jurkat cell RNA spiked in.

There are a few counts of this clonotype. This rearrangement joins TRBV2 to TRBJ2-7; D is ambiguous. The length of the CDR3 is 13 residues. V lost 1 base and J lost 4, with 8 bases in between. Germline CDR1 reads SNHLY; CDR2 reads FYNNEI. CDR3 region: CASSEGVGYEQYF. The CDR3 DNA reads as TGTGCCAGCAGTGAAGGGGTTGGGTACGAGCAGTACTTC.

This clonotype was seen ten or more times. This chain uses TRBV14 with TRBJ2-1, with TRBD2 matching over 7 bases. The CDR3 totals 15 residues. Looked up from germline, CDR1 is SGHDN and CDR2 is FVKESK. After removal of 2 bases from V and 9 bases from J, the junction contained 10 bases not matched to a gene. CDR3 amino acids: CASSQTLGRGVEQFF. The CDR3 DNA reads as TGTGCCAGCAGCCAAACCCTGGGCCGGGGGGTTGAGCAGTTCTTC.

This clonotype was counted between two and nine times. The rearrangement links TRBV28 to TRBJ2-7, with a weak D call TRBD2 (6 bases). Looked up from germline, CDR1 is MDHEN and CDR2 is SYDVKM. CDR3 length equals 15 residues. The V gene lost 5 bases and the J gene lost 3 bases, with 17 bases spanning the gap. The CDR3: CASSPRGILNYEQYF. In nucleotides, the CDR3 is TGTGCCAGCAGTCCTCGGGGGATATTAAACTACGAGCAGTACTTC.

This clonotype was recorded a few times. The chain's CDR3 is CASRSIAASTDTQYF. CDR3 coding DNA: TGTGCCAGCAGATCCATAGCGGCTAGCACAGATACGCAGTATTTT. The chain is built from TRBV6-2 or TRBV6-3 and TRBJ2-3; perhaps TRBD2 as D (6 bases). The V gene's germline CDR1 is MNHEY and CDR2 SVGEGT. V lost 6 bases, J lost 0 bases, and 13 bases lay in between. This CDR3 has 15 amino acids.

Comment on this clonotype: Compared with germline, one end of the junction differs, possibly owing to a read error. The chain joins TRBV2 to TRBJ2-3; 7 bases map to TRBD2. The CDR3 has 15 residues. The V gene's germline CDR1 is SNHLY and CDR2 FYNNEI. DNA for the CDR3: TGTGCCAGCAGTGAGGGGAGGGCGGGCCTAGATACGAAGTATTTT. This translates into CASSEGRAGLDTKYF.

The chain couples TRBV24-1 to TRBJ2-7, with 9 bases that match TRBD2. The germline gives CDR1 KGHDR, CDR2 SFDVKD. The CDR3 spans 13 residues. Unmatched junction bases numbered 2, after V lost 1 base and J lost 8 bases. The CDR3 DNA reads as TGTGCCACCAGTGATTTTCCTAGCGGGAAGCAGTACTTC. Encoded protein: CATSDFPSGKQYF.

This clonotype appeared a few times. This chain connects TRBV19 to TRBJ2-3, with a tentative D call TRBD1 (5 bases). V lost 8 bases and J 6 bases, leaving 21 bases between the germline ends. The CDR3 extends over 15 amino acids. CDR1 and CDR2 from the germline V gene are LNHDA and SQIVND (reference sequence). This CDR3 is CASRLQGIMPDTQYF. CDR3 coding DNA: TGTGCCAGTCGACTTCAGGGTATCATGCCGGATACGCAGTATTTT.

This clonotype occurred a few times. The chain joins TRBV24-1 to TRBJ2-4; 8 positions agree with TRBD1. Trimming at V came to 4 bases and at J to 6 bases, leaving 4 bases not matched to a gene. Germline assignment: CDR1 KGHDR and CDR2 SFDVKD. The CDR3 contains 14 residues. CDR3 coding DNA: TGTGCCACCAGTGACTCGGGACAGGCAAACATTCAGTACTTC. Encoded protein: CATSDSGQANIQYF.

This chain connects TRBV12-3 or TRBV12-4 to TRBJ2-1, with 11 bases fitting TRBD2. The CDR3 has 16 residues. With V trimmed by 7 bases and J by 0 bases, 5 bases remained unmatched. CDR3 DNA: TGTGCCAGCAAGCCTACTAGCGGGAGCTCCTACAATGAGCAGTTCTTC. Translation gives CASKPTSGSSYNEQFF.

Of note for this clonotype: This clone may be a read error of a much larger clone one base away. The V gene is TRBV30, the J gene TRBJ2-3; TRBD1 matches 9 bases. Looked up from germline, CDR1 is GTSNPN and CDR2 is SVGIG (reference sequence). The CDR3 has 14 amino acids. The CDR3 sequence is CTWNVGQGSDTQYF. Written as DNA, the CDR3 is TGTACCTGGAATGTGGGACAGGGATCAGATACGCAGTATTTT.